These T cell receptor beta chains were read from a single sample in a study of beta chain features in type 1 diabetes. The protocol was immunoSEQ multiplex PCR, while the TCRdb copy is restricted to in-frame clones and leaves out a portion. This table has about 660,000 clones, roughly 13% appearing once. Sequencing was carried out using naive CD4+ T cells from blood. Receptors were obtained from a man aged 18 to 30 with type 1 diabetes. The conserved cysteine and the conserved F or W are not part of the CDR3 here.

v_call: TRBV7-2
j_call: TRBJ2-3
cdr3_aa: ASGIAGSTDTQY

v_call: TRBV5-6
j_call: TRBJ2-7
cdr3_aa: ASSPGTEYEQY

v_call: TRBV7-2
j_call: TRBJ2-7
cdr3_aa: ASSPLAGAYEQY

v_call: TRBV7-9
j_call: TRBJ1-2
cdr3_aa: ASSFGVGYGYT

v_call: TRBV7-6
j_call: TRBJ2-7
cdr3_aa: ASSGGTSYEQY

v_call: TRBV6-6
j_call: TRBJ1-4
cdr3_aa: ASGLGGLETNEKLF

v_call: TRBV6-5
j_call: TRBJ2-3
cdr3_aa: ASSYTSADTQY

v_call: TRBV6-5
j_call: TRBJ2-7
cdr3_aa: ASRPPGGYEQY

v_call: TRBV30
j_call: TRBJ1-2
cdr3_aa: AWRGGQGYGYT

v_call: TRBV2
j_call: TRBJ2-7
cdr3_aa: ASPRGGSYEQY

v_call: TRBV11-2
j_call: TRBJ2-7
cdr3_aa: ASSPLAGGPTYEQY

v_call: TRBV5-6
j_call: TRBJ2-5
cdr3_aa: ASSLGLAGQETQY

v_call: TRBV4-1
j_call: TRBJ2-1
cdr3_aa: ASSQLRGRAGNGEQF

v_call: TRBV11-1
j_call: TRBJ2-1
cdr3_aa: ASSLNGREQF

v_call: TRBV15
j_call: TRBJ2-4
cdr3_aa: ATSRSESKNIQY

v_call: TRBV2
j_call: TRBJ1-1
cdr3_aa: ASSERQSIREAF